This TCR beta chain was captured by sequencing in a study of breast tumors, draining lymph nodes, adjacent tissues. V lost 10 bases and J lost 3; bases outside the gene matches: 5. The CDR3 has 12 residues. The V gene's germline CDR1 is LNHDA and CDR2 SQIVND (reference sequence). Breast cancer patients provided tissue from their axillary draining lymph nodes. Overall study results and limits: Luminal-like breast cancer showed significantly higher tumor–nontumor repertoire similarity than basal-like. Tumor repertoires ranked between lymph nodes and nontumor tissue in diversity, with V and J gene preferences. Data only fit, rather than demonstrated, lymph node origin of most tumor T cells.

This clonotype has ten or more counts. What it binds is unknown. TCRdb called the multiplex PCR reads again in MiXCR, with one record for every CDR3 protein. This repertoire shows around 150,000 distinct CDR3 sequences, about 30% found once; its top ten account for around 2.3%. The TCR comes from a female donor with breast cancer. Some clones in this sample may be carry-over from other donors' samples. The V call is TRBV19, the J call TRBJ1-2; TRBD1 agrees at 7 bases. Material for sequencing was axillary lymph node tissue. The CDR3 here is CATTGADYGYTF. CDR3 bases: TGTGCCACTACAGGGGCCGACTATGGCTACACCTTC.